This is a list of T cell receptor beta chains from one sample in a study of cytomegalovirus exposure and HLA in healthy donors. Profiling relied on immunoSEQ multiplex PCR, and the TCRdb table lists in-frame clones only, not all of them. The sample lists 90,000 to 130,000 clones, more than 70% seen once, with 1.5% to 2% in the top ten. The sequenced material came from PBMCs. The receptor set was obtained from a woman between 18 and 30 years old in good health and CMV-seronegative. The conserved cysteine and the conserved F or W are not part of the CDR3 here. Fields, in order: J gene, CDR3 length, V gene, CDR3 protein.

TRBJ2-3,14,TRBV11-1,ASSLGQGKGTDTQY
TRBJ2-1,14,TRBV5-6,ASSRDRGQAYNEQF
TRBJ2-7,12,TRBV9,ASSARDRAYEQY
TRBJ2-7,11,TRBV4-1,ASSPGGTYEQY
TRBJ1-5,12,TRBV28,ASRTPLVNQPQH
TRBJ2-6,12,TRBV9,ASSVTVGANVLT
TRBJ2-2,17,TRBV27,ASSPTSGTSGRGPGELF
TRBJ2-5,13,TRBV9,ASSAGPTRQETQY
TRBJ1-4,13,TRBV2,ASSRTGVRNEKLF
TRBJ2-7,9,TRBV20-1,SARAGYEQY
TRBJ2-7,14,TRBV14,ASSHVSGRGSYEQY
TRBJ2-7,15,TRBV7-8,ASSLDGGGASFYEQY
TRBJ1-1,13,TRBV28,ASRNHLNYGTEAF
TRBJ2-3,14,TRBV7-9,ASSWGLAGGADTQY
TRBJ2-1,11,TRBV6-4,ASSTGPNNEQF
TRBJ2-7,9,TRBV14,ASSSLYEQY
TRBJ2-2,10,TRBV18,ASSQSTGELF
TRBJ1-5,13,TRBV27,ASSLFFAEGQPQH
TRBJ1-5,11,TRBV30,AWSVDSSGPQH
TRBJ1-1,16,TRBV2,ASSDGAGGGLGYTEAF
TRBJ2-7,14,TRBV27,ASTPGTSGASYEQY
TRBJ2-2,9,TRBV4-3,ATGNTGELF
TRBJ2-3,12,TRBV28,ASSRGGSTDTQY
TRBJ1-1,12,TRBV23-1,ASSPGEENTEAF
TRBJ2-7,13,TRBV2,ASSEGGLVIYEQY
TRBJ2-3,11,TRBV7-9,ASTPPGPDTQY
TRBJ1-2,10,TRBV7-6,ASSLDSYGYT
TRBJ2-5,15,TRBV9,ASSLGASGGASETQY
TRBJ1-4,14,TRBV28,ASSLSDRNGFEKLF
TRBJ2-3,13,TRBV4-3,ASSRGVAGEDTQY
TRBJ2-2,12,TRBV29-1,SVLQGKNTGELF
TRBJ2-2,14,TRBV4-2,ASSQPDSGGPGELF
TRBJ1-1,14,TRBV7-9,ASSPQAVFGSTEAF
TRBJ2-7,12,TRBV7-2,ASSLVAGSYEQY
TRBJ2-7,14,TRBV4-3,ASSQVSTGGLYEQY
TRBJ2-7,12,TRBV28,ASSPRTVVYEQY
TRBJ1-4,12,TRBV27,ASSQGQELEKLF
TRBJ1-4,13,TRBV6-1,ASSEDRGANEKLF
TRBJ1-5,13,TRBV5-1,ASSDGTHSNQPQH
TRBJ2-2,13,TRBV5-1,ASSLLRENTGELF
TRBJ2-7,12,TRBV30,ALTPGTGLGEQY
TRBJ1-2,15,TRBV6-1,ASSEGAGGADLYGYT
TRBJ1-3,11,TRBV6-5,ASRRGSGNTIY
TRBJ1-2,12,TRBV28,ASSQKYGNYGYT
TRBJ2-3,12,TRBV11-3,ASSLVYGSDTQY
TRBJ1-2,11,TRBV28,ASKQGGRVGYT
TRBJ2-1,12,TRBV27,ASSSDRAYNEQF
TRBJ2-7,10,TRBV7-8,ASSPRFGEQY
TRBJ2-3,10,TRBV7-9,ASSFGQGSQY
TRBJ2-7,12,TRBV5-1,ASSWGQGMDEQY
TRBJ2-1,13,TRBV19,ASSTRLAGNNEQF
TRBJ1-1,10,TRBV2,ARRDSFFEAF
TRBJ1-5,12,TRBV19,ASSIEGQDEPQH
TRBJ1-4,14,TRBV5-6,ASSLARSGPNEKLF
TRBJ2-1,14,TRBV23-1,ASSQAIRDRVDEQF
TRBJ1-5,12,TRBV11-2,ASSSGTGSQPQH
TRBJ2-5,11,TRBV25-1,ASSERGQMGEN
TRBJ2-7,15,TRBV4-1,ASSQVPLGGGPNEQY
TRBJ1-1,10,TRBV5-1,ASNTENTEAF
TRBJ1-2,11,TRBV10-1,ASSEGQGYGYT